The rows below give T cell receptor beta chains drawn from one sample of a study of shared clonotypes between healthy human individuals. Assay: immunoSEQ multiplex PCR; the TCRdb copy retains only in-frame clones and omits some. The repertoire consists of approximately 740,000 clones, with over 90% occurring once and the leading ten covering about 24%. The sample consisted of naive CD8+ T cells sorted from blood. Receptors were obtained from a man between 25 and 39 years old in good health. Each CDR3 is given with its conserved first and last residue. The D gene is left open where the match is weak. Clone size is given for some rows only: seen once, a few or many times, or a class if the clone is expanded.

CASSLGSLGAFF	TGTGCCAGCAGCCTAGGGTCTCTCGGGGCTTTCTTT	TRBV7-9	.	TRBJ1-1	.
CASSSISSGSYEQYF	TGTGCCAGCAGTTCAATTTCTAGCGGGAGCTACGAGCAGTACTTC	TRBV28	once	TRBJ2-7	TRBD2
CASSSTSGKNTGELFF	TGTGCCAGCAGCTCGACTAGCGGGAAGAACACCGGGGAGCTGTTTTTT	TRBV13	.	TRBJ2-2	TRBD2
CASSLSGGSWEQFF	TGTGCCAGCAGCTTAAGCGGAGGATCCTGGGAGCAGTTCTTC	TRBV7-6	.	TRBJ2-1	.
CASRWPQTDSYTDTQYF	TGTGCCAGCAGATGGCCCCAGACAGACTCCTACACAGATACGCAGTATTTT	TRBV27	.	TRBJ2-3	.
CASSDYSGRPGNEQFF	TGTGCCAGCAGCGATTATAGCGGGAGGCCGGGCAATGAGCAGTTCTTC	TRBV7-2	.	TRBJ2-1	TRBD2
CASSYSKRGTSYGYTF	TGTGCCAGCAGTTACTCGAAAAGGGGGACGTCCTATGGCTACACCTTC	TRBV6-5	.	TRBJ1-2	.
CASSLAAGDRYEQYF	TGTGCCAGCAGCTTAGCGGCGGGAGACCGATACGAGCAGTACTTC	TRBV7-9	.	TRBJ2-7	TRBD2
CASSETGGDTDTQYF	TGCGCCAGCAGTGAGACCGGGGGGGACACAGATACGCAGTATTTT	TRBV10-1	.	TRBJ2-3	TRBD2
CASSLEALGTGGSYEQYF	TGTGCCAGCAGCTTAGAAGCTTTAGGAACAGGGGGCTCCTACGAGCAGTACTTC	TRBV7-9	once	TRBJ2-7	TRBD1
CASSLVGPKNTYEQYF	TGTGCCAGCAGCTTAGTAGGTCCTAAGAACACCTACGAGCAGTACTTC	TRBV11-2	.	TRBJ2-7	.
CASSTTGLAENEQFF	TGTGCCAGCAGCACGACGGGACTAGCGGAAAATGAGCAGTTCTTC	TRBV9	.	TRBJ2-1	TRBD2
CSVERQGAGETQYF	TGCAGCGTTGAGCGGCAGGGTGCAGGAGAGACCCAGTACTTC	TRBV29-1	once	TRBJ2-5	.
CASSLPNRTVNNEQFF	TGCGCCAGCAGCTTGCCTAATCGAACAGTTAACAATGAGCAGTTCTTC	TRBV5-1	.	TRBJ2-1	.
CASSLPPGVEGTDTQYF	TGTGCCAGCAGCTTACCGCCAGGGGTAGAGGGCACAGATACGCAGTATTTT	TRBV5-4	.	TRBJ2-3	.
CASSHPRDRGGGELFF	TGCGCCAGCAGCCACCCCCGGGACAGGGGGGGAGGGGAGCTGTTTTTT	TRBV4-3	.	TRBJ2-2	TRBD1
CASSSWEVDGYTF	TGTGCCAGCAGCAGTTGGGAGGTTGATGGCTACACCTTC	TRBV5-6	.	TRBJ1-2	.
CASSLTLGLDEQYF	TGCGCCAGCAGCTTGACCTTGGGACTAGACGAGCAGTACTTC	TRBV5-1	.	TRBJ2-7	TRBD2
CASSRGVWNQPQHF	TGTGCCAGCAGCAGGGGGGTTTGGAATCAGCCCCAGCATTTT	TRBV27	.	TRBJ1-5	TRBD1
CASSFIGRTHNEQFF	TGTGCCAGCAGCTTCATTGGTCGGACTCACAATGAGCAGTTCTTC	TRBV5-6	.	TRBJ2-1	.